This TCR beta chain was identified during a study of CD4 T cells in relation to SARS-CoV-2 and coronaviruses. On the study more broadly: Controls used an HIV-1 Nef peptide pool or no peptide.

Clones were read by immunoSEQ multiplex PCR, and TCRdb kept only the in-frame ones, dropping some. The sample shows just under 30,000 clones, about 75% of them seen only once. The unexposed donors gave CD4+ T cells in about 2010-2019, prior to COVID-19. Isolation of CD4+ T cells took place after about 10 days in culture. The length of the CDR3 is 14 residues. Germline assignment: CDR1 GTSNPN and CDR2 SVGIG (reference sequence). With 4 bases removed from V and 2 bases from J, the gap between germline ends came to 15 bases. To note about this clone: Its antigen remains unknown.

Material for sequencing was CD4+ T cells from PBMCs, cultured in vitro. The V and J genes are TRBV30 and TRBJ2-7, with a possible D match to TRBD2 (6 bases). This receptor was taken from a human donor in good health. CDR3 amino acids: CAWIGGTSTYEQYF. Here the CDR3 DNA reads TGTGCCTGGATAGGCGGGACTTCGACCTACGAGCAGTACTTC.